This T cell receptor (beta chain) was captured by sequencing in a study of shared clonotypes between healthy human individuals. Study-level findings and limits: Across a handful of donors, naive CD4 shared around 5.3%, naive CD8 more than 3%, memory CD4 more than 2%, memory CD8 0.35% to 0.5%.

All donors qualified as healthy HIV-negative adults and had experienced no recent acute infections or vaccinations. This table comes from immunoSEQ multiplex PCR, and its TCRdb copy is limited to in-frame clones, with some not included. This table has 2,500,000 or so clones, over 85% appearing once. In the case of this clone: What it recognizes is unknown.

Sequenced material: naive CD4+ T cells sorted from blood. Described subset: CD45RA+ positively selected. The sequence derives from a man between 18 and 35 years old in good health.

CDR3 coding DNA: TGTGCCACCAGCCAGTGGCCATACAATGAGCAGTTCTTC. It specifies CATSQWPYNEQFF. The chain links TRBV6-4 to TRBJ2-1; D not certain. The CDR3 is made up of 13 amino acids. Germline loops: CDR1 MRHNA, CDR2 SNTAGT. Between the trimmed V and J ends, which lost 10 bases and 4 bases, there was a span of 14 bases.